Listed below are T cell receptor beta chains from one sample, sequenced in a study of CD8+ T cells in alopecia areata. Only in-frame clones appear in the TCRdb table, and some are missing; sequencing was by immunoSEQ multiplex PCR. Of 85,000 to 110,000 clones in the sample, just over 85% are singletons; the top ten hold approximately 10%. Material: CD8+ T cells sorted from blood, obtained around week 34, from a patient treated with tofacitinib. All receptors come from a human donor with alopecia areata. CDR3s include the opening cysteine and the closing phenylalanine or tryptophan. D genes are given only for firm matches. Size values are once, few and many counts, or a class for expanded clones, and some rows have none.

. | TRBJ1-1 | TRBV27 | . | CASSLDPTSYTEAFF | TGTGCCAGCAGTCTGGACCCCACTTCATACACTGAAGCTTTCTTT
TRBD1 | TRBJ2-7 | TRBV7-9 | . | CASSLAPGTGAYEQYF | TGTGCCAGCAGCTTAGCTCCTGGGACAGGTGCCTACGAGCAGTACTTC
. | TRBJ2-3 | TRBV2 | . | CASSDGKLDVDTQYF | TGTGCCAGCAGTGACGGCAAATTGGACGTAGATACGCAGTATTTT
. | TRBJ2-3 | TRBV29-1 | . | CSVGPDGDTQYF | TGCAGCGTAGGCCCGGACGGAGATACGCAGTATTTT
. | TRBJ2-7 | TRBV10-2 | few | CASRGSYEQYF | TGCGCCAGCAGGGGATCCTACGAGCAGTACTTC
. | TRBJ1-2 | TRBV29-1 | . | CSVESREGARYGYTF | TGCAGCGTTGAATCCCGAGAAGGGGCCCGCTATGGCTACACCTTC
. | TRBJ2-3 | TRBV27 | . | CASSLPDSTDTQYF | TGTGCCAGCAGTTTACCGGACAGCACAGATACGCAGTATTTT
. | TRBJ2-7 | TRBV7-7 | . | CASSFDPDGYEQYF | TGTGCTAGCAGCTTTGACCCGGATGGCTACGAGCAGTACTTC
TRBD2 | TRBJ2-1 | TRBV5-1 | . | CASSQGTSETEQFF | TGCGCCAGCAGCCAAGGGACTAGCGAGACAGAGCAGTTCTTC
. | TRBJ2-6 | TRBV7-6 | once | CASSPSSGANVLTF | TGTGCCAGCAGCCCGTCCTCTGGGGCCAACGTCCTGACTTTC
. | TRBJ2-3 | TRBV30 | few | CAWSVLAESTDTQYF | TGTGCCTGGAGTGTACTAGCAGAGAGCACAGATACGCAGTATTTT